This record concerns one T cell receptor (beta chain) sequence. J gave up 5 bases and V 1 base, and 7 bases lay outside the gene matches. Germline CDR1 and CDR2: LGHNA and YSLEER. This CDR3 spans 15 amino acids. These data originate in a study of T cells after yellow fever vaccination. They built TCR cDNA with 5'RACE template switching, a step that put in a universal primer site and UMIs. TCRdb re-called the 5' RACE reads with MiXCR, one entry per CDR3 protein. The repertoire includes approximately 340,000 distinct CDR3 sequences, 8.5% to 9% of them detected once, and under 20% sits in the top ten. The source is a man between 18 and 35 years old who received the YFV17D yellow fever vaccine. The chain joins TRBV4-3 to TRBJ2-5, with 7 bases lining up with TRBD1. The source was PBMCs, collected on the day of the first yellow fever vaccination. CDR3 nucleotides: TGCGCCAGCAGCCAAGCTCCGGGACAGAAGGAGACCCAGTACTTC. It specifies CASSQAPGQKETQYF.